This TCR beta chain was recorded in a study of Siglec-9 on CD8 T cells in melanoma. Study observations and caveats: An effector memory CD8+ T-cell subset seemingly accumulating in melanoma was reportedly marked and regulated by Siglec-9.

Trimming removed 5 bases from V and 3 bases from J, with 7 bases in between. The CDR3 is made up of 12 amino acids. Per germline, CDR1 MDHEN and CDR2 SYDVKM. Remarks on this clone: Its antigen is still unknown.

Assay: immunoSEQ multiplex PCR; the TCRdb copy retains only in-frame clones and omits some. In the table there are some 27,000 clones, 75% to 85% of which are singletons. Sequenced material: Siglec-9- CD8+ T cells sorted from blood. The chain carries TRBV28 and TRBJ1-1; no clear D. The origin of this receptor is a human donor in good health. The CDR3 is CASSPSYTEAFF. The CDR3 coding sequence is TGTGCCAGCAGTCCCTCCTACACTGAAGCTTTCTTT. Full variable domain (rest looked up from reference TRBV28 and TRBJ1-1): DVKVTQSSRYLVKRTGEKVFLECVQDMDHENMFWYRQDPGLGLRLIYFSYDVKMKEKGDIPEGYSVSREKKERFSLILESASTNQTSMYLCASSPSYTEAFFGQGTRLTVV.